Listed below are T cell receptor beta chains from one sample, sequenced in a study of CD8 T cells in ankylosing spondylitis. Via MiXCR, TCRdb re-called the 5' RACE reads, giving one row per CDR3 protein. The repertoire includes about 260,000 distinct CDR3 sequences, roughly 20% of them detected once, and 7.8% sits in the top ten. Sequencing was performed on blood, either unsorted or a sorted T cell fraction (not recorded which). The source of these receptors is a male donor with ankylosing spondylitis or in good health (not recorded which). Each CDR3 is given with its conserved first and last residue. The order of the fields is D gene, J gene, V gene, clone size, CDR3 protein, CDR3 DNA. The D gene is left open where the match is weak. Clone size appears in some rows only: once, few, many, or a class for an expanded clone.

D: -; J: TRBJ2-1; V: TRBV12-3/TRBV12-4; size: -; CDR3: CASSLRAGRDVQFF; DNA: TGTGCCAGCAGTTTGAGGGCCGGCCGGGACGTGCAGTTCTTC
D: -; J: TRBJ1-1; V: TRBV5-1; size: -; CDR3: CASSLATEGKTEAFF; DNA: TGCGCCAGCAGCTTGGCCACGGAGGGGAAGACTGAAGCTTTCTTT
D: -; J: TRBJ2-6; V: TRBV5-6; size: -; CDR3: CASMGLLSSGANVLTF; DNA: TGTGCCAGCATGGGCCTGCTTTCCTCTGGGGCCAACGTCCTGACTTTC
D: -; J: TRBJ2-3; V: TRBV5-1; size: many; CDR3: CASSRLPSTDTQYF; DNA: TGCGCCAGCAGCCGACTACCCAGCACAGATACGCAGTATTTT
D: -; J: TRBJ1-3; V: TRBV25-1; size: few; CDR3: CASSESGRGNTIYF; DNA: TGTGCCAGCAGTGAATCCGGGAGGGGAAACACCATATATTTT
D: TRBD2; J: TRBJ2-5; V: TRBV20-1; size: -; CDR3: CSARDPLAGETQYF; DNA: TGCAGTGCTAGAGATCCCCTAGCGGGGGAGACCCAGTACTTC
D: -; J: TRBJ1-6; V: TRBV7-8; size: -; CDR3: CASSLVSDSPLHF; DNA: TGTGCCAGCAGCTTAGTTTCAGATTCACCCCTCCACTTT
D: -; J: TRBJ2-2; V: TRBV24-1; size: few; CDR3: CATSDWQGDTGELFF; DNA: TGTGCCACCAGTGATTGGCAGGGAGACACCGGGGAGCTGTTTTTT
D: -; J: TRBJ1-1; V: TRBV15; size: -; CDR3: CATSRDKGNTNTEAFF; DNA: TGTGCCACCAGCAGAGATAAGGGGAACACGAACACTGAAGCTTTCTTT
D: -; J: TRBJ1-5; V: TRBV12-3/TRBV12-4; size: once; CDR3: CASNLQGTNQPQHF; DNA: TGTGCCAGCAACTTACAGGGTACGAATCAGCCCCAGCATTTT
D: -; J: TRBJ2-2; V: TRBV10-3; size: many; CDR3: CAISTGNTGELFF; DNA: TGTGCCATCAGTACAGGAAACACCGGGGAGCTGTTTTTT
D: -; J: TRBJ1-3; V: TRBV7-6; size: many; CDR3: CASSRMTGSGNTIYF; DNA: TGTGCCAGCAGCCGGATGACGGGATCTGGAAACACCATATATTTT
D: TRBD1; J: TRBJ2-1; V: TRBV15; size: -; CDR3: CATGADRGGEQFF; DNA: TGTGCCACGGGCGCGGACAGGGGAGGTGAGCAGTTCTTC
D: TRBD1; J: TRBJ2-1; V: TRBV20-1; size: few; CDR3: CSAPGQADEQFF; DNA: TGCAGTGCCCCGGGACAGGCGGATGAGCAGTTCTTC
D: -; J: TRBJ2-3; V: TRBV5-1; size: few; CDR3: CASSFERYTDTQYF; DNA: TGCGCCAGCAGCTTTGAACGGTACACAGATACGCAGTATTTT
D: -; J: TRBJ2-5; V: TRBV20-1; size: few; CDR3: CSTSGPQLMETQYF; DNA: TGCAGTACCTCGGGACCCCAATTAATGGAGACCCAGTACTTC
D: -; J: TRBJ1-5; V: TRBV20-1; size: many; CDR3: CSARSDSNQPQHF; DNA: TGCAGTGCTAGGTCGGATAGCAATCAGCCCCAGCATTTT
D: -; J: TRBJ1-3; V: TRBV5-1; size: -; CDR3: CTSSSGAPSGNTIYF; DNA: TGCACCAGCAGCTCGGGGGCCCCTTCTGGAAACACCATATATTTT
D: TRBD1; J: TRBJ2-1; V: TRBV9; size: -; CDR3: CASSASGQGIGEQFF; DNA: TGTGCCAGCAGCGCTTCGGGACAGGGGATCGGTGAGCAGTTCTTC
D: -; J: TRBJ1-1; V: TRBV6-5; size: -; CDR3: CASSSRTVGTTEAFF; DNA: TGTGCCAGCAGTTCCCGGACAGTCGGGACAACTGAAGCTTTCTTT
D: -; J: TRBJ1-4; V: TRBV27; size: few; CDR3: CASREGGPNEKLFF; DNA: TGTGCCAGCAGGGAGGGGGGCCCTAATGAAAAACTGTTTTTT